This TCR beta chain comes out of a study of blood T cell repertoires in COVID-19. The wider study: PBMCs, B-cell-depleted T cells, or T cells provided the cDNA or gDNA that made up the material.

Germline CDR1 reads MNHNS; CDR2 reads SASEGT. This CDR3 has 13 residues. The germline V and J ends were trimmed by 3 bases and 6 bases, with 9 bases remaining between them. Per the authors' pipeline: From reference gene primer amplification, estimates of nucleated cell counts were derived. TCRdb keeps only in-frame clones here, not all; method: immunoSEQ multiplex PCR. For V, J and clone size, that table is used; D and trimming come from the DNA. The profile shows under 150,000 clones, almost 85% of them singletons. The V call is TRBV6-1, the J call TRBJ2-1; tentatively, D is TRBD2 (6 bases). The receptor was derived from a man aged 35-49 years with acute COVID-19. Sequenced material: PBMCs or T cells enriched from blood (not recorded which). The CDR3 DNA reads TGTGCCAGCAGTGAGGGGACTTTCAATGAGCAGTTCTTC. Encoded protein: CASSEGTFNEQFF.